The T cell receptor (beta chain) described here comes from a study of blood T cells in healthy people across ages. A sample-barcoded 5' primer and a J-beta primer mix were used in a second PCR of roughly 7 to 11 cycles. One entry per CDR3 protein, called by TCRdb with MiXCR from the 5' RACE reads. The sample carries 910,000 or so distinct CDR3 sequences, roughly 51% recorded once. The CDR3 is 15 residues long. V was shortened by 5 bases and J by 9 bases, with 17 bases between the two germline ends. Germline CDR1 is MDHEN and CDR2 is SYDVKM. This clonotype was observed a few times. Material: blood. This rearrangement joins TRBV28 to TRBJ1-6, with D possibly being TRBD1 (6 bases). This TCR was recovered from a woman aged 55-69 years in good health. The CDR3 is CASSPPRGLGSPLHF. In nucleotides, the CDR3 is TGTGCCAGCAGTCCCCCGCGGGGGCTCGGTTCACCCCTCCACTTT. Looking up the rest from reference TRBV28 and TRBJ1-6 gives the full variable domain: DVKVTQSSRYLVKRTGEKVFLECVQDMDHENMFWYRQDPGLGLRLIYFSYDVKMKEKGDIPEGYSVSREKKERFSLILESASTNQTSMYLCASSPPRGLGSPLHFGNGTRLTVT.